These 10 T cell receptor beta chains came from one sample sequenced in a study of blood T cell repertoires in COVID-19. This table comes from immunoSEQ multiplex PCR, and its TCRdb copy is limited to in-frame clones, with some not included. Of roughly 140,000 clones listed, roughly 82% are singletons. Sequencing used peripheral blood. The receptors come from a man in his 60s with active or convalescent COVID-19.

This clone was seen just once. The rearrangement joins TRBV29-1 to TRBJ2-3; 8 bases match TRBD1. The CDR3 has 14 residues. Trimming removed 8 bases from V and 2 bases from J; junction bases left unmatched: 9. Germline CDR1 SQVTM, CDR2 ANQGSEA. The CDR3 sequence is CSLDSTGATDTQYF. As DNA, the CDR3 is TGCAGCCTCGACTCGACAGGGGCCACAGATACGCAGTATTTT.

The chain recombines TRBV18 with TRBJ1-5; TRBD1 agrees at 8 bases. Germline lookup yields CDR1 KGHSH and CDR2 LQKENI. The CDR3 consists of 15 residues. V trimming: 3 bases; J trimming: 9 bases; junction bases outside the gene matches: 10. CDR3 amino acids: CASSPSRDRSSPQHF. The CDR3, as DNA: TGTGCCAGCTCACCGTCTCGGGACAGGTCATCGCCCCAGCATTTT.

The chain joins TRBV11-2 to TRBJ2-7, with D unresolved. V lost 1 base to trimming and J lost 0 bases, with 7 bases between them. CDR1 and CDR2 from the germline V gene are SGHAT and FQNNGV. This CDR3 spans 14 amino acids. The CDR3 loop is CASSLGRLSYEQYF. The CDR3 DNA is TGTGCCAGCAGCTTAGGCCGACTCTCCTACGAGCAGTACTTC.

The CDR3 coding sequence is TGTGCCAGTAATGGGGCCCCGGGCTCGGGGGCCAACGTCCTGACTTTC. Translated, it gives CASNGAPGSGANVLTF. The chain uses TRBV19 and TRBJ2-6, with TRBD1 as a possible D gene (5 bases). V was clipped by 7 bases and J by 4 bases, with 17 bases between them. Germline CDR1 reads LNHDA; CDR2 reads SQIVND (reference sequence). The CDR3 length is 16 residues.

CDR3 amino acids: CSAMTGGAEHF. The DNA for the CDR3 is TGCAGTGCTATGACAGGGGGCGCGGAACACTTT. The chain uses TRBV20-1 and TRBJ1-6; the match to TRBD1 covers 10 bases. Germline V gene sequence: CDR1 DFQATT, CDR2 SNEGSKA (reference sequence). This CDR3 comprises 11 residues. The junction had 7 bases not matched to a gene; V was cut back by 4 bases and J by 19 bases.

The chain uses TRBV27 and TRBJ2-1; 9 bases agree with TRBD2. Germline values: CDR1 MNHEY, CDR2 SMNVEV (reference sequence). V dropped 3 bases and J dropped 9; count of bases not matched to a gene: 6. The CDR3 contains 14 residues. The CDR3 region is CASSLASGKIEQFF. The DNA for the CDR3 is TGTGCCAGCAGTTTGGCTAGCGGGAAGATTGAGCAGTTCTTC.

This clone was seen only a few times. CDR3 DNA: TGTGCCAGCAGTATGACGGGCTCTGGAAACACCATATATTTT. Residues: CASSMTGSGNTIYF. The chain joins TRBV28 to TRBJ1-3; D is unclear. V was trimmed by 5 bases and J by 0 bases, leaving 8 bases between them. The CDR3 contains 14 residues. Germline values: CDR1 MDHEN, CDR2 SYDVKM. The whole variable domain, remainder taken from reference TRBV28 and TRBJ1-3, is DVKVTQSSRYLVKRTGEKVFLECVQDMDHENMFWYRQDPGLGLRLIYFSYDVKMKEKGDIPEGYSVSREKKERFSLILESASTNQTSMYLCASSMTGSGNTIYFGEGSWLTVV.

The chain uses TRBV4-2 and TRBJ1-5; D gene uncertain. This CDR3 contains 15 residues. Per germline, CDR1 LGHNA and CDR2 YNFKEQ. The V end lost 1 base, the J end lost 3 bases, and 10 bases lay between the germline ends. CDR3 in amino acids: CASSQVQTANQPQHF. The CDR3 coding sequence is TGTGCCAGCAGCCAAGTTCAAACAGCCAATCAGCCCCAGCATTTT.

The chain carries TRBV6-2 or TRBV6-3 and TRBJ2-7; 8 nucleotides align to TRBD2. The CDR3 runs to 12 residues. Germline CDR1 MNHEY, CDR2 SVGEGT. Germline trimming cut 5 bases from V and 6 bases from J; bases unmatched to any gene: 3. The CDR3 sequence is CASSELAGEQYV. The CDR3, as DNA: TGTGCCAGCAGTGAGCTAGCGGGCGAGCAGTACGTC.

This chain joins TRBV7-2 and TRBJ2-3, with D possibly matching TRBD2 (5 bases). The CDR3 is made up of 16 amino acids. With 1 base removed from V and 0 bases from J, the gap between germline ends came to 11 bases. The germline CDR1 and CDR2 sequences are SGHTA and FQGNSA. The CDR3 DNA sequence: TGTGCCAGCAGCTTAGTAGGAGGCAGTAGCACAGATACGCAGTATTTT. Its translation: CASSLVGGSSTDTQYF.